These T cell receptor beta chains were read from a single sample in a study of cytomegalovirus exposure and HLA in healthy donors. Some clones are missing from TCRdb's copy, which holds only in-frame ones; the method was immunoSEQ multiplex PCR. The sample has a few hundred thousand clones, about four fifths seen once. The specimen sequenced was PBMCs. These receptors all come from a woman in her forties in good health and CMV-seropositive. CDR3s include the opening cysteine and the closing phenylalanine or tryptophan. D genes are given only for firm matches. Size is omitted from some rows. Given values are once, few, many or a class for expanded clones.

size,J,D,V,DNA,CDR3
.,TRBJ1-1,.,TRBV7-6,TGTGCCAGCAGCTTATCACAGACGAACACTGAAGCTTTCTTT,CASSLSQTNTEAFF
.,TRBJ2-3,.,TRBV9,TGTGCCAGCAGCCACCCCCCAGGGGGGAACGACGGCACAGATACGCAGTATTTT,CASSHPPGGNDGTDTQYF
.,TRBJ2-2,TRBD2,TRBV7-3,TGTGCCAGCAGCTTCGGGACTAGCCGGAACACCGGGGAGCTGTTTTTT,CASSFGTSRNTGELFF
.,TRBJ1-3,TRBD1,TRBV9,TGTGCCAGCAGCACCGGGACAGGAGCACCACCCTTCTCTGGAAACACCATATATTTT,CASSTGTGAPPFSGNTIYF
.,TRBJ1-6,TRBD1,TRBV27,TGTGCCAGCAGTCAGGGACAGATTAATTCACCCCTCCACTTT,CASSQGQINSPLHF
.,TRBJ2-1,.,TRBV14,TGTGCCAGCAGCCAAGGTGGGAGGCCCTACAATGAGCAGTTCTTC,CASSQGGRPYNEQFF
.,TRBJ2-7,TRBD2,TRBV28,TGTGCCAGCAGTTTAATAGGGGGGGCATTAGGGTTTAGCGGGAGGGCCGTGTACGAGCAGTACTTC,CASSLIGGALGFSGRAVYEQYF
.,TRBJ1-2,TRBD1,TRBV30,TGTGCCTGCATGACAGGGGACTATGGCTACACCTTC,CACMTGDYGYTF
.,TRBJ2-5,.,TRBV7-2,TGTGCCAGCAGCTATTATCTCCAAGAGACCCAGTACTTC,CASSYYLQETQYF
.,TRBJ2-1,TRBD2,TRBV9,TGTGCCAGCACCAGGACTAGCGGGAGGAAGGAGCAGTTCTTC,CASTRTSGRKEQFF
once,TRBJ1-2,.,TRBV19,TGTGCCAGTAGCCCGTCTGACGGGGGGCCTAACTATGGCTACACCTTC,CASSPSDGGPNYGYTF
.,TRBJ2-1,TRBD1,TRBV7-8,TGTGCCAGTAGCCCACGGGACAGGGGGTTAGCGGGAGCGGGCAATGAGCAGTTCTTC,CASSPRDRGLAGAGNEQFF
.,TRBJ2-3,TRBD1,TRBV7-6,TGTGCCAGCAGCTCCAGACAGGGGGAGACTTATACGCAGTATTTT,CASSSRQGETYTQYF
.,TRBJ2-1,.,TRBV11-3,TGTGCCAGCAGCTTAGGCAGGGTCTCCTACAATGAGCAGTTCTTC,CASSLGRVSYNEQFF
.,TRBJ1-1,.,TRBV7-2,TGTGCCAGCAGCTTACAGGGGAACACTGAAGCTTTCTTT,CASSLQGNTEAFF
few,TRBJ2-6,TRBD1,TRBV27,TGTGCCAGCAGGATTACCTCCGGGACAGGGAGCGACGTCCTGACTTTC,CASRITSGTGSDVLTF
.,TRBJ2-7,TRBD2,TRBV28,TGTGCCAGCAGAAGCGGGGCTTCCTACGAGCAGTACTTC,CASRSGASYEQYF
.,TRBJ2-1,TRBD2,TRBV14,TGTGCCAGCAGCCAAGAGCTAGCGGGAGTGAATGAGCAGTTCTTC,CASSQELAGVNEQFF
once,TRBJ2-6,.,TRBV7-7,TGTGCCAGCAGCCCCGCTGGGGCCAACGTCCTGACTTTC,CASSPAGANVLTF
.,TRBJ2-7,.,TRBV7-2,TGTGCCAGCAGCTCGACCGGAGTTGCCTACGAGCAGTACTTC,CASSSTGVAYEQYF
.,TRBJ1-5,.,TRBV18,TGTGCCAGCTCCGAACAGGGTTCGGAGCCCCAGCATTTT,CASSEQGSEPQHF
.,TRBJ2-1,TRBD2,TRBV6-4,TGTGCCAGCAGCGGAGTAGGGACTAGCGCGTCGAATGAGCAGTTCTTC,CASSGVGTSASNEQFF
.,TRBJ2-1,.,TRBV11-2,TGTGCCAGCAGCTTAGGATTGAGAGACAATGAGCAGTTCTTC,CASSLGLRDNEQFF
few,TRBJ2-3,.,TRBV6-1,TGTGCCAGCAGTGAATCGGGTACCCCAGATACGCAGTATTTT,CASSESGTPDTQYF
.,TRBJ2-3,.,TRBV6-6,TGTGCCAGCAGTTACGTGGGAGGGCAGGGGACGGATACGCAGTATTTT,CASSYVGGQGTDTQYF
.,TRBJ2-4,.,TRBV4-2,TGTGCCAGCAGCCAAGATCGGGCGGAGGGGGCCAAAAACAGTCAGTACTTC,CASSQDRAEGAKNSQYF
.,TRBJ2-3,.,TRBV5-1,TGCGCCAGCGGGGAGCTGACAGATACGCAGTATTTT,CASGELTDTQYF
once,TRBJ1-2,TRBD1,TRBV6-6,TGTGCCAGCATCCGGGACAGGGAATTCGGCGGCTACACCTTC,CASIRDREFGGYTF
once,TRBJ1-5,.,TRBV6-6,TGTGCCAGCAGTCCAGGGGAGAGGCAGCCCCAGCATTTT,CASSPGERQPQHF
few,TRBJ1-1,.,TRBV14,TGTGCCAGCAGCCAAGAGTACAGCGAAGCTTTCTTT,CASSQEYSEAFF
.,TRBJ2-3,.,TRBV28,TGTGCCAGCAGTTTAGGAGGGTTAAGCTTAGATACGCAGTATTTT,CASSLGGLSLDTQYF
.,TRBJ2-7,.,TRBV18,TGTGCCAGCTCACCAGACAACAGGGTAGCCTACGAGCAGTACTTC,CASSPDNRVAYEQYF
.,TRBJ2-1,TRBD2,TRBV29-1,TGCAGCGTCAGACTAGCGGGAGCCTTTGGTGAGCAGTTCTTC,CSVRLAGAFGEQFF
once,TRBJ2-1,.,TRBV7-9,TGTGCCAGCAGCTTTGAGGGCACTTTTGATGAGCAGTTCTTC,CASSFEGTFDEQFF
.,TRBJ1-1,.,TRBV18,TGTGCCAGCTCACCTGAAGGGATACAGGTTGAAGCTTTCTTT,CASSPEGIQVEAFF
.,TRBJ2-3,.,TRBV11-3,TGTGCCAGCAGTCGTCTCGCAGCGGATACGCAGTATTTT,CASSRLAADTQYF
.,TRBJ2-5,TRBD1,TRBV6-5,TGTGCCAGCAGTTACGACCGGGACAGCCCGGAGACCCAGTACTTC,CASSYDRDSPETQYF
.,TRBJ2-7,.,TRBV5-1,TGCGCCAGCAGCTTGGAGGGGAGGTCCTACGAGCAGTACTTC,CASSLEGRSYEQYF
.,TRBJ2-7,TRBD2,TRBV18,TGTGCCAGCTCACCCGGCGGGAGTCGCGAGCAGTACTTC,CASSPGGSREQYF
.,TRBJ1-1,TRBD1,TRBV6-5,TGTGCCAGCAGTTACGGGACAGGGTTAAGGGCTGGGGCTTTCTTT,CASSYGTGLRAGAFF
.,TRBJ1-5,.,TRBV6-6,TGTGCCAGCATGGGGGACGGGGGTCCGAGGGAGCCCCAGCATTTT,CASMGDGGPREPQHF
.,TRBJ1-5,.,TRBV19,TGTGCCAGTAGTAGAGGGAGCATTGGCAATCAGCCCCAGCATTTT,CASSRGSIGNQPQHF
.,TRBJ1-5,.,TRBV6-1,TGTGCCAGCAAGGAGGGACGCAATCAGCCCCAGCATTTT,CASKEGRNQPQHF